Below are 7 T cell receptor beta chains sequenced from a single sample in a study of OX40 agonist ivuxolimab in advanced cancers. Sequenced by immunoSEQ multiplex PCR; TCRdb stores in-frame clones only, minus some. This sample yields more than 60,000 clones, of which roughly four fifths are seen a single time; about 4.5% belongs to the top ten. The material sequenced was CD4+ or CD8+ T cells sorted from blood, taken in a trial of the OX40 agonist ivuxolimab. Source of these receptors: an adult with an advanced solid tumor such as melanoma, head and neck, liver or kidney cancer.

The J gene is TRBJ1-6, the V gene TRBV6-1; possibly TRBD1 for D (5 bases). Germline V gives CDR1 MNHNS, CDR2 SASEGT. This CDR3 spans 15 amino acids. The V end was cut by 7 bases, the J end by 9 bases, with 19 bases between. The DNA of the CDR3 is TGTGCCAGCACGCCGGGACCTACTGGGGCTTCACCCCTCCACTTT. It translates to CASTPGPTGASPLHF.

The V gene is TRBV19, the J gene TRBJ1-5, with a weak D call TRBD1 (5 bases). This CDR3 is 13 amino acids long. Trimming pared 10 bases from V and 11 bases from J, leaving 21 bases between. From germline, CDR1 is LNHDA and CDR2 SQIVND (reference sequence). DNA for the CDR3: TGTGCCACCAGGGACCGGCCGGTCGAGGCCCAGCATTTT. It encodes CATRDRPVEAQHF.

The chain joins TRBV15 to TRBJ2-5, with 12 bases aligning to TRBD2. The CDR3 sequence is 18 residues long. The V gene end was trimmed by 0 bases and the J gene end by 5 bases; junction bases not matched to a gene: 10. Germline values: CDR1 LNHNV, CDR2 YYDKDF (reference sequence). The CDR3 nucleotides are TGTGCCACCAGCAGAGATCAACTAGCGGGGGGACGACCGGAGACCCAGTACTTC. Amino acids: CATSRDQLAGGRPETQYF. Full variable domain (remainder filled in from reference TRBV15 and TRBJ2-5): DAMVIQNPRYQVTQFGKPVTLSCSQTLNHNVMYWYQQKSSQAPKLLFHYYDKDFNNEADTPDNFQSRRPNTSFCFLDIRSPGLGDTAMYLCATSRDQLAGGRPETQYFGPGTRLLVL.

V gene TRBV6-1 combines with J gene TRBJ1-2; D not certain. V lost 8 bases and J 8 bases, leaving 18 bases between the germline ends. This CDR3 has 13 amino acids. Germline V gene sequence: CDR1 MNHNS, CDR2 SASEGT. This CDR3 reads CASGGLGSGGYTF. CDR3 DNA: TGTGCCAGCGGAGGGTTAGGGTCTGGGGGCTACACCTTC.

This chain links TRBV6-6 with TRBJ2-3; possibly TRBD1 or TRBD2 for D (6 bases each). Germline lookup yields CDR1 MNHNY and CDR2 SVGAGI (reference sequence). Trimming took off 0 bases at V and 1 base at J, with 8 bases between the two ends. The CDR3 covers 15 residues. As DNA, the CDR3 is TGTGCCAGCAGTTACTCGAGGGGGGGCACAGATACGCAGTATTTT. It translates to CASSYSRGGTDTQYF.

This clone appeared a few times. J is TRBJ1-1 and V is TRBV29-1, with D maybe TRBD1 (5 bases). This CDR3 region has 13 residues. Germline lookup yields CDR1 SQVTM and CDR2 ANQGSEA. V was clipped by 1 base and J by 1 base, with 7 bases between them. DNA of the CDR3: TGCAGCGTTGAAGGACAGACGAACACTGAAGCTTTCTTT. Encoded protein: CSVEGQTNTEAFF.

The chain has TRBV6-5 and TRBJ1-1, with D possibly TRBD1 on 6 matching bases. The CDR3 contains 14 residues. The germline V and J ends were trimmed by 2 bases and 12 bases, with 19 bases remaining between them. The germline V gene encodes CDR1 MNHEY and CDR2 SVGAGI. The CDR3 region is CASSYGTLGSISFF. In DNA form, the CDR3 reads TGTGCCAGCAGTTACGGGACATTGGGGTCTATATCTTTCTTT.